Ten or more counts support the clone carrying this T cell receptor (beta chain). In the same sample, other DNA sequences code for this CDR3. The data derive from a study of shared clonotypes between healthy human individuals. For every subset, genomic DNA was evenly distributed across several immunoSEQ plates. Sequencing was performed with immunoSEQ multiplex PCR; in TCRdb, only in-frame clones are kept and a portion is missing. The profile shows roughly 700,000 clones, around two thirds of them singletons. CDR3 length: 15 amino acids. Germline CDR1 and CDR2: LNHDA and SQIVND (reference sequence). V dropped 0 bases and J dropped 1 base, with 8 bases sitting between them.

Material: memory CD4+ T cells sorted from blood. As to subset: CD45RA-negative fraction. This TCR came from a woman younger than 45 in good health. The rearrangement joins TRBV19 to TRBJ2-3; a weak D match, TRBD2 (5 bases). The DNA of the CDR3 is TGTGCCAGTAGTATAGATCGGGGAGGCACAGATACGCAGTATTTT. This sequence encodes CASSIDRGGTDTQYF. The variable domain in full, completed from reference TRBV19 and TRBJ2-3, reads DGGITQSPKYLFRKEGQNVTLSCEQNLNHDAMYWYRQDPGQGLRLIYYSQIVNDFQKGDIAEGYSVSREKKESFPLTVTSAQKNPTAFYLCASSIDRGGTDTQYFGPGTRLTVL.